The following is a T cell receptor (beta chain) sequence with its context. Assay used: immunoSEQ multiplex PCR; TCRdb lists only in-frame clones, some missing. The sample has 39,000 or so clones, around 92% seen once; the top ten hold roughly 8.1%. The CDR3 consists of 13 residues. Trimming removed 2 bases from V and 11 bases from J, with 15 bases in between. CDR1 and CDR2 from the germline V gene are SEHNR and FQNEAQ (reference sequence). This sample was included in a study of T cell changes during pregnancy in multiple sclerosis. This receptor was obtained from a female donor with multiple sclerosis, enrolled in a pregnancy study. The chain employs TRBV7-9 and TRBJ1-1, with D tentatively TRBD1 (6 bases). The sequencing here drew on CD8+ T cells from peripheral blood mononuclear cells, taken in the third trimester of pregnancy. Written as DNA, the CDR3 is TGTGCCAGCAGCTTACCCGGGACAATAGGTGCTTTCTTT. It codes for CASSLPGTIGAFF.